The 5 T cell receptor beta chains below all came from one sample that was sequenced in a study of control samples from healthy donors and cancer patients (dated by TCRdb to about 2020). Receptors were amplified or captured by the immunoSEQ multiplex PCR assay. TCRdb carries this immuneACCESS record with in-frame sequences only. Its versions omit some clonotypes, under half of them owing to an unresolved V gene in the studies checked, with the rest unexplained. This sample is represented by about 40,000 clones; over 75% of them were singletons. In total, the top ten clones hold approximately 10% of the sample. Sequencing was carried out using PBMCs. These receptors originate from an older woman with lung cancer.

The V and J genes are TRBV29-1 and TRBJ2-7, with D possibly TRBD1 on 6 matching bases. CDR1 and CDR2 from the germline V gene are SQVTM and ANQGSEA. The CDR3 runs to 12 residues. The germline V and J ends were trimmed by 6 bases and 1 base, with 10 bases remaining between them. CDR3 amino acids: CSVQTGSYEQYF. In nucleotides, the CDR3 is TGCAGCGTCCAGACAGGTTCCTACGAGCAGTACTTC.

This clone has only a few counts. The gene calls are TRBV28 and TRBJ1-1; D is uncertain. V was shortened by 2 bases and J by 5 bases, with 6 bases between the two germline ends. Germline CDR1 is MDHEN and CDR2 is SYDVKM. The CDR3 contains 12 residues. The CDR3 sequence is CASSLGVTEAFF. CDR3 coding DNA: TGTGCCAGCAGTTTAGGGGTTACTGAAGCTTTCTTT.

This sequence joins TRBV19 and TRBJ1-5; TRBD1 is a possible D gene (6 bases). The CDR3 has 15 residues. CDR1 LNHDA and CDR2 SQIVND come from the germline V gene (reference sequence). The V gene lost 7 bases and the J gene lost 5 bases, with 18 bases spanning the gap. The CDR3 DNA follows: TGTGCCAGTACCACCAACGGACAGTGGGATCAGCCCCAGCATTTT. Translated, it gives CASTTNGQWDQPQHF.

This clone was observed a single time. The chain recombines TRBV4-1 with TRBJ2-7; possibly TRBD1 or TRBD2 for D (5 bases each). CDR1 is MGHRA, CDR2 YSYEKL, per germline. The CDR3 spans 15 residues. The germline V and J ends were trimmed by 5 bases and 2 bases, with 16 bases remaining between them. In DNA, the CDR3 is TGCGCCAGCAGCTCCCCCGGGACGCGGGCCTACGAGCAGTACTTC. It yields the protein CASSSPGTRAYEQYF.

The V gene is TRBV28, the J gene TRBJ2-1, with D unresolved. The V and J ends lost 6 bases and 8 bases respectively, with 11 bases between them. The CDR3 extends over 12 amino acids. Germline loops: CDR1 MDHEN, CDR2 SYDVKM. CDR3 sequence: CASRPLWDEQFF. The CDR3 DNA is TGTGCCAGCAGGCCGCTCTGGGATGAGCAGTTCTTC.